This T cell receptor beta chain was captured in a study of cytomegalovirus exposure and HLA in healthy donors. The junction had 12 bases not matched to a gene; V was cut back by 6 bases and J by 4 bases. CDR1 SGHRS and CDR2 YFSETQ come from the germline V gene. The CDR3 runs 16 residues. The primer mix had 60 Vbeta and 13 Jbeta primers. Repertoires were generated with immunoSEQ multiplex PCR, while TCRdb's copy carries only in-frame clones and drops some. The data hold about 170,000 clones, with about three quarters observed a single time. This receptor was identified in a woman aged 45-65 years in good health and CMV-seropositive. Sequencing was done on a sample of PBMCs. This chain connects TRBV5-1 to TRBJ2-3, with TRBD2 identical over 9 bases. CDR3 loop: CASKDLAGGTSDTQYF. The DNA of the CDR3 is TGCGCCAGCAAGGACCTGGCGGGGGGGACCTCAGATACGCAGTATTTT.